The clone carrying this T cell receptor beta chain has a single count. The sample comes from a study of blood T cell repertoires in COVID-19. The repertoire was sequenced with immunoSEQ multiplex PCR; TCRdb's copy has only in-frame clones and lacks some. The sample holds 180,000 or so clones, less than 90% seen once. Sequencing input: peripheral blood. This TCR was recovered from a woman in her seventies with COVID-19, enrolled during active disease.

The CDR3 sequence: CASSLGGEVKTQYF. CDR3 coding DNA: TGTGCCAGCAGCTTAGGAGGGGAGGTAAAGACCCAGTACTTC. This chain links TRBV7-2 with TRBJ2-5; tentative D call: TRBD2 (6 bases). The germline V gene encodes CDR1 SGHTA and CDR2 FQGNSA. The CDR3 totals 14 residues. Trimming pared 1 base from V and 6 bases from J, leaving 12 bases between.